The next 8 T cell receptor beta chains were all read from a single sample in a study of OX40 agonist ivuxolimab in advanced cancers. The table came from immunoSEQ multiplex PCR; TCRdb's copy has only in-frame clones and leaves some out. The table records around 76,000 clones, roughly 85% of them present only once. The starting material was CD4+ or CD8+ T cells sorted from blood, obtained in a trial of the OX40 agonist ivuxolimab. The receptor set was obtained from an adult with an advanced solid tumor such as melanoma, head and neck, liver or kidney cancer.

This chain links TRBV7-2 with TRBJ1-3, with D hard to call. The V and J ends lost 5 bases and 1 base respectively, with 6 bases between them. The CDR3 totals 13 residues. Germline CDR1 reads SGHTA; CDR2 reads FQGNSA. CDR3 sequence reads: CASSPASGNTIYF. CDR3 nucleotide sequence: TGTGCCAGCAGCCCGGCGTCTGGAAACACCATATATTTT. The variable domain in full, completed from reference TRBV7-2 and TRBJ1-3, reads GAGVSQSPSNKVTEKGKDVELRCDPISGHTALYWYRQSLGQGLEFLIYFQGNSAPDKSGLPSDRFSAERTGGSVSTLTIQRTQQEDSAVYLCASSPASGNTIYFGEGSWLTVV.

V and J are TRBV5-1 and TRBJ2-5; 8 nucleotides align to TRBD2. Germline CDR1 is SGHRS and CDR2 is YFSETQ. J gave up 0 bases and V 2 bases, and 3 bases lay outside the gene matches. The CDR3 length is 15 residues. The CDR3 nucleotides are TGCGCCAGCAGCTTCTATAGCGGGGACCAAGAGACCCAGTACTTC. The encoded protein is CASSFYSGDQETQYF.

CDR3 amino acids: CASRGQAGANVLTF. CDR3 nucleotides: TGTGCCAGCAGAGGACAGGCGGGGGCCAACGTCCTGACTTTC. This rearrangement joins TRBV6-1 to TRBJ2-6; 7 bases line up with TRBD1. The germline V gene encodes CDR1 MNHNS and CDR2 SASEGT. J lost 4 bases, V lost 6 bases, and 3 bases had no gene match. This CDR3 comprises 14 residues.

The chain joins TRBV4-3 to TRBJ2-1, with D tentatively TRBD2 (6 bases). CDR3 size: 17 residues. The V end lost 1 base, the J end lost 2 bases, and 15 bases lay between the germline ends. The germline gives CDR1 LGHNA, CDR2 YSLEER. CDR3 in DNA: TGCGCCAGCAGCCAAGCGGTGGGGACTGATACCTACAATGAGCAGTTCTTC. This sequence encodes CASSQAVGTDTYNEQFF.

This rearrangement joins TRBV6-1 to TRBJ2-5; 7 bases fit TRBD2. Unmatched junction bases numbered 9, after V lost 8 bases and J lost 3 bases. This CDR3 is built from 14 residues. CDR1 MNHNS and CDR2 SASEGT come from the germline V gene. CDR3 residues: CASWGVGGEETQYF. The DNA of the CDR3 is TGTGCCAGCTGGGGAGTGGGGGGGGAAGAGACCCAGTACTTC.

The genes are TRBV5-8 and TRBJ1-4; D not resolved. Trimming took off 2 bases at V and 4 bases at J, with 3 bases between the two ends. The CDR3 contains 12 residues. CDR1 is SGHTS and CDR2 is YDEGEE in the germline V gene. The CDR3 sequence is CASSFSNEKLFF. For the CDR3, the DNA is TGTGCCAGCAGCTTCAGTAATGAAAAACTGTTTTTT.

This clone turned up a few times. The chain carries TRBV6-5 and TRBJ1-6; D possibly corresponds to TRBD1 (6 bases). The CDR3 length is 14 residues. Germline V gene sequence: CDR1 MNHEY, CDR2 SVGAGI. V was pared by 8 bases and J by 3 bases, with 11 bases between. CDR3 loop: CASAGTIYNSPLHF. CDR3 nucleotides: TGTGCCAGCGCAGGGACAATCTATAATTCACCCCTCCACTTT.

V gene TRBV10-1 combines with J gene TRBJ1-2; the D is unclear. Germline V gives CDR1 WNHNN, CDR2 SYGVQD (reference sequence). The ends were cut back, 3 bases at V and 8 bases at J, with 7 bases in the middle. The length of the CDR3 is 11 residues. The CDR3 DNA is TGCGCCAGCAGTGAACGGCGGGGCTACACCTTC. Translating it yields CASSERRGYTF.